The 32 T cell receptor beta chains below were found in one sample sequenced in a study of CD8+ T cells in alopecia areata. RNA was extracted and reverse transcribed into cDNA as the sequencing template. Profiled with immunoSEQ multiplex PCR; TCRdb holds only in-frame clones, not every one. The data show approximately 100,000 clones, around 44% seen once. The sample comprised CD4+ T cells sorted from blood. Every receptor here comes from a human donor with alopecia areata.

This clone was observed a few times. The CDR3 loop reads CASSQSTITGRDTEAFF. CDR3 nucleotide sequence: TGCGCCAGCAGTCAATCGACCATCACAGGGAGGGACACTGAAGCTTTCTTT. The V call is TRBV23-1, the J call TRBJ1-1, with D possibly being TRBD1 (6 bases). TRBV23-1 counts as an open reading frame of uncertain function. CDR3 length: 17 residues. V was trimmed by 0 bases and J by 3 bases, leaving 17 bases between them.

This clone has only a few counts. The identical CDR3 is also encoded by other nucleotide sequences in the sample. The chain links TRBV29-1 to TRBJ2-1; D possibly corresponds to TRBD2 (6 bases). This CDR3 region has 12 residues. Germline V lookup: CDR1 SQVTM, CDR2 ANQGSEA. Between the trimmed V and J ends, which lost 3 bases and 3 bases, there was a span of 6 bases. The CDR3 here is CSVDGSYNEQFF. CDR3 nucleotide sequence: TGCAGCGTTGACGGGAGCTACAATGAGCAGTTCTTC.

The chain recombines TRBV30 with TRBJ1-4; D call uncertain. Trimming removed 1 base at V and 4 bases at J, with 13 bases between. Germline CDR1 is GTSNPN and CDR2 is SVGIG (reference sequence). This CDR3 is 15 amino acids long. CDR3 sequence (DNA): TGTGCCTGGAGTGAAACGCCCAGCTTTAATGAAAAACTGTTTTTT. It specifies CAWSETPSFNEKLFF. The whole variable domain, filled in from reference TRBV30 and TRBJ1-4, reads SQTIHQWPATLVQPVGSPLSLECTVEGTSNPNLYWYRQAAGRGLQLLFYSVGIGQISSEVPQNLSASRPQDRQFILSSKKLLLSDSGFYLCAWSETPSFNEKLFFGSGTQLSVL.

The chain's CDR3 is CAWSTRPEAGNTIYF. The CDR3 coding sequence is TGTGCCTGGAGTACACGCCCCGAAGCTGGAAACACCATATATTTT. The J gene is TRBJ1-3, the V gene TRBV30, with D unclear. Trimming pared 2 bases from V and 2 bases from J, leaving 13 bases between. Germline V gene lookup returns CDR1 GTSNPN and CDR2 SVGIG (reference sequence). The CDR3 runs to 15 residues.

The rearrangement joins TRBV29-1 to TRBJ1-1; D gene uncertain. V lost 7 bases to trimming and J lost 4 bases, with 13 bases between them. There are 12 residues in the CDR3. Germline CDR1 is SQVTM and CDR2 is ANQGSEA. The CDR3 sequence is CSADWVVTEAFF. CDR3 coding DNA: TGCAGCGCCGATTGGGTTGTCACTGAAGCTTTCTTT.

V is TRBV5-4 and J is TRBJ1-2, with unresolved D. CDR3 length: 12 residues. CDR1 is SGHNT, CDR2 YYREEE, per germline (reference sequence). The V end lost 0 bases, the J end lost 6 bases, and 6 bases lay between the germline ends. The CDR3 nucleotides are TGTGCCAGCAGCTTGGATTCCGATGGCTACACCTTC. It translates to CASSLDSDGYTF. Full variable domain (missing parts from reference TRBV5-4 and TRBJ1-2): ETGVTQSPTHLIKTRGQQVTLRCSSQSGHNTVSWYQQALGQGPQFIFQYYREEENGRGNFPPRFSGLQFPNYSSELNVNALELDDSALYLCASSLDSDGYTFGSGTRLTVV.

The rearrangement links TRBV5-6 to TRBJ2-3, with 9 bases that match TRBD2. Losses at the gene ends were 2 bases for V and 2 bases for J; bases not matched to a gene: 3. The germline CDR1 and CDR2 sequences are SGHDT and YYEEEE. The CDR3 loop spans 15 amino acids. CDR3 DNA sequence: TGTGCCAGCAGCTTTGCGGGGGGGCCCACAGATACGCAGTATTTT. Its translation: CASSFAGGPTDTQYF.

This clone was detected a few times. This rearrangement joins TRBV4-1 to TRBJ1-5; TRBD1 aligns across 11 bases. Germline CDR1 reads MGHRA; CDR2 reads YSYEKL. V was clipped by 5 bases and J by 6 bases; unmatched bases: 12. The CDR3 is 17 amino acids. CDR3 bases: TGCGCCAGCAGCTACGGACCGGGACAGGGGGTGGGTCAGCCCCAGCATTTT. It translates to CASSYGPGQGVGQPQHF.

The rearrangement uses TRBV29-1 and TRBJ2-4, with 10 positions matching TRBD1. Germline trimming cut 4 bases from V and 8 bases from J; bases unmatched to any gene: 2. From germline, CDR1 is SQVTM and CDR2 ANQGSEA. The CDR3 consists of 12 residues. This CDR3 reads CSVAGTGDIQYF. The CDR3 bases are TGCAGCGTTGCCGGGACAGGGGACATTCAGTACTTC.

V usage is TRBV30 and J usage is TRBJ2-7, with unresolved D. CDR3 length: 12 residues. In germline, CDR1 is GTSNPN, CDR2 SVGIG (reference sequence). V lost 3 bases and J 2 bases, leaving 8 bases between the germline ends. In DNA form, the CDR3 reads TGTGCCTGGAGGGATTACCCCTACGAGCAGTACTTC. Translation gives CAWRDYPYEQYF.

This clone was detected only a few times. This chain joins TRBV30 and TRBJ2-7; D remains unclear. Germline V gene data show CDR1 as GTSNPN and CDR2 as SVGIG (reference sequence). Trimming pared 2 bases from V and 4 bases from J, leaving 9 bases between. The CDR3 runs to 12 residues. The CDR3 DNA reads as TGTGCCTGGAGTATTGGGGAATACGAGCAGTACTTC. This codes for CAWSIGEYEQYF.

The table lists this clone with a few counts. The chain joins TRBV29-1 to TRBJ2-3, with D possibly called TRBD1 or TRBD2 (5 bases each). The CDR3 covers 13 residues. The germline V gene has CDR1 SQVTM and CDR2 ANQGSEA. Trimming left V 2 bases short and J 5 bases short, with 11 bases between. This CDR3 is CSVERDGIDTQYF. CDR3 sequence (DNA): TGCAGCGTTGAACGGGACGGTATAGATACGCAGTATTTT.

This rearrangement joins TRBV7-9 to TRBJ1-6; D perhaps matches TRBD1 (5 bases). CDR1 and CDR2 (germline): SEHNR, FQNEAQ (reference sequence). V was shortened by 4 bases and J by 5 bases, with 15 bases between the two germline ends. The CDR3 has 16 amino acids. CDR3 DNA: TGTGCCAGCAGCTCCGGGGCAGTCGGGGATAATTCACCCCTCCACTTT. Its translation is CASSSGAVGDNSPLHF.

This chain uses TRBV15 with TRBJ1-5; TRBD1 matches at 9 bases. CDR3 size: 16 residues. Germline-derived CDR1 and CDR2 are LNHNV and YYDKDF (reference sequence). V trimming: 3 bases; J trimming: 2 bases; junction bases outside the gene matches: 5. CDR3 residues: CATSRGDREGNQPQHF. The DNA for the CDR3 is TGTGCCACCAGCAGGGGGGACAGGGAAGGCAATCAGCCCCAGCATTTT.

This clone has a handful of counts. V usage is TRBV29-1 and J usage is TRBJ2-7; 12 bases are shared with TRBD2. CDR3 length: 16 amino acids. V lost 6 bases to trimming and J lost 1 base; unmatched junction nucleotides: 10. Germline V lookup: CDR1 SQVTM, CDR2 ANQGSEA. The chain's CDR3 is CSVSPRLAGVSYEQYF. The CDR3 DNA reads TGCAGCGTCTCTCCTCGACTAGCGGGAGTGTCCTACGAGCAGTACTTC.

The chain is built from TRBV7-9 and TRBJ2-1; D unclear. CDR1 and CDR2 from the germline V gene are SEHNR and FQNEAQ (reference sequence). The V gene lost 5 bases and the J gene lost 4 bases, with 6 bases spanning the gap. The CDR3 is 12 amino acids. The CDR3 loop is CASSPSYNEQFF. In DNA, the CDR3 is TGTGCCAGCAGCCCCTCATACAATGAGCAGTTCTTC.

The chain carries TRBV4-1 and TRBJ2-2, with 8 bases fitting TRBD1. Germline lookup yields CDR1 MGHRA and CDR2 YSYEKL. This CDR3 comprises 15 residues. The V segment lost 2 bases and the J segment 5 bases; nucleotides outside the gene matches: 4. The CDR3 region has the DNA TGCGCCAGCAGCCAACGGACAGGGAAGACCGGGGAGCTGTTTTTT. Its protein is CASSQRTGKTGELFF.

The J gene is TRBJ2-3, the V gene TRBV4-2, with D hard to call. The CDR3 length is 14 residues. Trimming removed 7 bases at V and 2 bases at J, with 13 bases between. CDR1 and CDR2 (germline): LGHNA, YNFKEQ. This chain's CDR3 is CASTRSLATDTQYF. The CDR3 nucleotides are TGTGCCAGCACCCGAAGTTTGGCCACAGATACGCAGTATTTT.

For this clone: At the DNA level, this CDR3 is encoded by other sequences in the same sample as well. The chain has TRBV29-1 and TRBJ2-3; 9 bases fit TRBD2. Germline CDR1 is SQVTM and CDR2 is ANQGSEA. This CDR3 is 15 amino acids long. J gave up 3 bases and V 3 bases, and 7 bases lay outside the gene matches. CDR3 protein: CSVETLAGSTDTQYF. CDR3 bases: TGCAGCGTTGAGACCCTAGCGGGGAGTACAGATACGCAGTATTTT.

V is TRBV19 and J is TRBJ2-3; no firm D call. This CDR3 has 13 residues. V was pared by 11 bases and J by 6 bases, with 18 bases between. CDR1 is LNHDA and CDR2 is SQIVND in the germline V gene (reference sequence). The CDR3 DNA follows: TGTGCCTCTACTCCGGCCGATGTGGATACGCAGTATTTT. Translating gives CASTPADVDTQYF.

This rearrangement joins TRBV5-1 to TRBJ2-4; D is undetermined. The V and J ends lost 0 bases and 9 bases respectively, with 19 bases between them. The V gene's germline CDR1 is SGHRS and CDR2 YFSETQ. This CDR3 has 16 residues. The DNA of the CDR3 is TGCGCCAGCAGCTTGGCCGACAACGCTGTGTGGAGCATTCAGTACTTC. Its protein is CASSLADNAVWSIQYF.

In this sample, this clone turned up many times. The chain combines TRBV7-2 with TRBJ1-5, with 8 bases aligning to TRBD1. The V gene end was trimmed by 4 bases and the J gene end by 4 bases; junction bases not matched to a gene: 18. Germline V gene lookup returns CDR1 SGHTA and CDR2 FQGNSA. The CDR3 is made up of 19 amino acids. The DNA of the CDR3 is TGTGCCAGCAGCTCTAGGATAACGGCGGGAGGACAGGGTAATCAGCCCCAGCATTTT. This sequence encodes CASSSRITAGGQGNQPQHF. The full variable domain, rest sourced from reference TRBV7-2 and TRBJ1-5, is GAGVSQSPSNKVTEKGKDVELRCDPISGHTALYWYRQSLGQGLEFLIYFQGNSAPDKSGLPSDRFSAERTGGSVSTLTIQRTQQEDSAVYLCASSSRITAGGQGNQPQHFGDGTRLSIL.

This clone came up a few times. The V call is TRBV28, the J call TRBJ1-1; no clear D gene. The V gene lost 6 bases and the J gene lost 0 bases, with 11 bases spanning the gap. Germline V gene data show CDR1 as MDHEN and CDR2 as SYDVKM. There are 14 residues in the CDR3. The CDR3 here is CASSTGGMNTEAFF. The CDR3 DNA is TGTGCCAGCAGCACGGGAGGAATGAACACTGAAGCTTTCTTT.

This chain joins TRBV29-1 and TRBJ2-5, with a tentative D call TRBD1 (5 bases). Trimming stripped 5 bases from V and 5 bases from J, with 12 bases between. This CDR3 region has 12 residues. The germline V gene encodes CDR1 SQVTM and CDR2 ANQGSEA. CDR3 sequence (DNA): TGCAGCGTTAATCAGGGTGGGGAGACCCAGTACTTC. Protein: CSVNQGGETQYF.

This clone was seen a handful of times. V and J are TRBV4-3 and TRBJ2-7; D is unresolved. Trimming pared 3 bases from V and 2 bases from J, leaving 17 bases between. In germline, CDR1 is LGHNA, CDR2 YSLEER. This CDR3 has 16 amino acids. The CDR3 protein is CASSQVAAATTYEQYF. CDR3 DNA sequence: TGCGCCAGCAGCCAGGTGGCTGCGGCAACAACCTACGAGCAGTACTTC.

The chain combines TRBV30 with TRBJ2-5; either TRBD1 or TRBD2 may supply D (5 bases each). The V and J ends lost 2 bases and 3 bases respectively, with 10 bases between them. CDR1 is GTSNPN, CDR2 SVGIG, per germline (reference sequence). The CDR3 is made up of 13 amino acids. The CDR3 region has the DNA TGTGCCTGGAGTCGGGACCTGGAAGAGACCCAGTACTTC. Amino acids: CAWSRDLEETQYF.

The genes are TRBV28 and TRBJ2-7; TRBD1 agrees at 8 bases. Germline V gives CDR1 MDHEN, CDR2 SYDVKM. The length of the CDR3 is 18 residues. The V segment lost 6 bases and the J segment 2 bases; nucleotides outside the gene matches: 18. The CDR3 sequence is CASSPDRGRVLIPYEQYF. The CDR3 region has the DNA TGTGCCAGCAGCCCTGACAGGGGTCGCGTGTTAATACCCTACGAGCAGTACTTC.

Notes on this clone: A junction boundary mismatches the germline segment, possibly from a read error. CDR3 in DNA: TGCAGCGTTGAAGAAGGGGAGCTCTTT. Protein: CSVEEGELF. This chain joins TRBV29-1 and TRBJ1-1, with a tentative D call TRBD1 (5 bases). CDR1 and CDR2 (germline): SQVTM, ANQGSEA. The length of the CDR3 is 9 residues.

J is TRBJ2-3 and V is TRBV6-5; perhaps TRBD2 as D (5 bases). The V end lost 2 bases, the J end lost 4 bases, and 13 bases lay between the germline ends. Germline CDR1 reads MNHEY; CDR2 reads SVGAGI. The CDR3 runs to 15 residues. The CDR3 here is CASSYSGSPPDTQYF. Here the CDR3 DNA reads TGTGCCAGCAGTTACAGTGGGAGCCCCCCAGATACGCAGTATTTT.

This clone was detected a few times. The CDR3: CASSLGRPDYGYTF. The CDR3 nucleotides are TGTGCCAGCAGCTTAGGGAGGCCAGACTATGGCTACACCTTC. The J gene is TRBJ1-2, the V gene TRBV7-2; D is undetermined. The CDR3 contains 14 residues. Germline CDR1 SGHTA, CDR2 FQGNSA. With 1 base removed from V and 3 bases from J, the gap between germline ends came to 9 bases.

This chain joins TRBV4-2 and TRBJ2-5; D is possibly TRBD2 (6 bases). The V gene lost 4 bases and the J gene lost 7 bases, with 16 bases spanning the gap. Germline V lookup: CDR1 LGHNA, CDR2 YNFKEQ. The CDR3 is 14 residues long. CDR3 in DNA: TGTGCCAGCAGCCCCTCGACGGGAGCGGTGACCCAGTACTTC. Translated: CASSPSTGAVTQYF.

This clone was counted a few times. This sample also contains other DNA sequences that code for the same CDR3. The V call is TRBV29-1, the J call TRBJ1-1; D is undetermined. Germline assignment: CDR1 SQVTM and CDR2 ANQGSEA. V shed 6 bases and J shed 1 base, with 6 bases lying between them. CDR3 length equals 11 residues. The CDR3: CSVRENTEAFF. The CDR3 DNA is TGCAGCGTCAGAGAGAACACTGAAGCTTTCTTT.